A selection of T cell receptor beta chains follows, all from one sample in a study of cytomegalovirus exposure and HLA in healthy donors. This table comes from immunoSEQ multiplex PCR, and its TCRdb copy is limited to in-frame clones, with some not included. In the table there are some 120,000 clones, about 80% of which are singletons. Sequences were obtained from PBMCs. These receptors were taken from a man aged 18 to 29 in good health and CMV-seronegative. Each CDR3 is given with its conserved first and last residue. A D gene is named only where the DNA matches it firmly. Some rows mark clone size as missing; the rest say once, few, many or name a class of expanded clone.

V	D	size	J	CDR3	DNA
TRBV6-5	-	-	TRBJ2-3	CASRKRQYSTDTQYF	TGTGCCAGCAGAAAAAGACAGTATAGCACAGATACGCAGTATTTT
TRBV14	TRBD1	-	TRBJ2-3	CASSRTYKAGQGTGTQYF	TGTGCCAGCAGCCGTACATATAAGGCCGGACAGGGGACAGGTACGCAGTATTTT
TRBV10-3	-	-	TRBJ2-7	CAISESSSYEQYF	TGTGCCATCAGTGAGTCTAGCTCCTACGAGCAGTACTTC
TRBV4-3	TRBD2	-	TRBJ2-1	CASSQDLAGYNEQFF	TGCGCCAGCAGCCAAGATCTAGCGGGTTATAATGAGCAGTTCTTC
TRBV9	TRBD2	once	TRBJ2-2	CASSVSGRGDTGELFF	TGTGCCAGCAGCGTAAGCGGGAGGGGGGACACCGGGGAGCTGTTTTTT
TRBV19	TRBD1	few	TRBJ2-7	CASSLLRQGSYEQYF	TGTGCCAGTAGCTTACTGCGACAGGGGAGCTACGAGCAGTACTTC
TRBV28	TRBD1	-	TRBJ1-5	CASSSSTGQPLTGRGQPQHF	TGTGCCAGCAGTTCCAGTACGGGACAGCCCCTTACCGGTCGAGGTCAGCCCCAGCATTTT
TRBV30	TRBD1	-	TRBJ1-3	CAWSVGQGFGNTIYF	TGTGCCTGGAGTGTGGGACAGGGGTTTGGAAACACCATATATTTT
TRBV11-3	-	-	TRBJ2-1	CASSHQGIHNEQFF	TGTGCCAGCAGCCATCAGGGTATACACAATGAGCAGTTCTTC
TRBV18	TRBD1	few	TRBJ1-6	CASSRRGQEASPLHF	TGTGCCAGCTCACGTCGAGGACAGGAGGCCTCACCCCTCCACTTT
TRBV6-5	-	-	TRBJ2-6	CASSLWGAGANVLTF	TGTGCCAGCAGTCTGTGGGGGGCTGGGGCCAACGTCCTGACTTTC
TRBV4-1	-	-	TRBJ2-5	CASSQDRLQETQYF	TGCGCCAGCAGCCAAGATCGACTACAAGAGACCCAGTACTTC
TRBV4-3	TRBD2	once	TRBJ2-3	CASSQDTGLATDTQYF	TGCGCCAGCAGCCAAGATACGGGACTAGCGACAGATACGCAGTATTTT
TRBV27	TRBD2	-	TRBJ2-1	CASSLLGTSGPNEQFF	TGTGCCAGCAGTTTATTGGGGACTAGCGGTCCCAATGAGCAGTTCTTC
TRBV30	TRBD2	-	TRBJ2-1	CAWRAGTSSYNEQFF	TGTGCCTGGAGGGCCGGGACTAGCAGCTACAATGAGCAGTTCTTC
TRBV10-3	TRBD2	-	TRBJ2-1	CAIMGTSGDEQFF	TGTGCCATCATGGGGACTAGTGGGGATGAGCAGTTCTTC
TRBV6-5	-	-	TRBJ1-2	CASLPGRGANYGYTF	TGTGCCAGCCTTCCAGGGCGCGGAGCTAACTATGGCTACACCTTC
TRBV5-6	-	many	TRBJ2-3	CASSLGTSKGTDTQYF	TGTGCCAGCAGCCTAGGGACTTCTAAAGGGACAGATACGCAGTATTTT
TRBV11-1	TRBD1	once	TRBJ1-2	CASSKEGQGIVGYTF	TGTGCCAGCAGCAAAGAGGGACAGGGAATCGTTGGCTACACCTTC
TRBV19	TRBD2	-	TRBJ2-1	CASHSSAGGPLNEQFF	TGTGCCAGCCACTCCTCCGCGGGAGGGCCCTTGAATGAGCAGTTCTTC
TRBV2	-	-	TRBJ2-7	CASNIAGEQYF	TGTGCCAGCAATATAGCTGGCGAGCAGTACTTC
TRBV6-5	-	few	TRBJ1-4	CASSLQGPGEKLFF	TGTGCCAGCAGTTTACAGGGCCCGGGGGAAAAACTGTTTTTT
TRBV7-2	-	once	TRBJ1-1	CATTWVRGTEAFF	TGTGCCACCACCTGGGTGCGGGGCACTGAAGCTTTCTTT
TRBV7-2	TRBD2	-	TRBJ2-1	CASSLGGSGRKVNNEQFF	TGTGCCAGCAGCTTAGGTGGTAGCGGGAGAAAAGTAAACAATGAGCAGTTCTTC
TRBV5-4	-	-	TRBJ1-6	CASTLDTYNNSPLHF	TGTGCCAGCACGCTGGACACTTACAATAATTCACCCCTCCACTTT
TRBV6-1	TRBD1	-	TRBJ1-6	CASSEAGTGNRSPLHF	TGTGCCAGCAGTGAAGCGGGGACAGGGAACCGATCACCCCTCCACTTT
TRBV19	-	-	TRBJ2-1	CAIRGGYNEQFF	TGTGCCATCCGAGGGGGTTACAATGAGCAGTTCTTC
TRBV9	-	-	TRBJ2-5	CASSASSGWTQYF	TGTGCCAGCAGCGCCAGCAGCGGTTGGACCCAGTACTTC
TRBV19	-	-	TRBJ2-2	CASSTPLSTGELFF	TGTGCCAGTAGTACCCCCCTGAGCACCGGGGAGCTGTTTTTT
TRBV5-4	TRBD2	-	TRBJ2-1	CASSDAGTRSYNEQFF	TGTGCCAGCAGTGACGCCGGGACTAGATCCTACAATGAGCAGTTCTTC
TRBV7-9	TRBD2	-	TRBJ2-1	CASSQIVAGGGNEQFF	TGTGCCAGCAGCCAGATAGTAGCGGGAGGGGGGAATGAGCAGTTCTTC
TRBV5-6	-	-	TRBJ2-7	CASSLGRATLGEQYF	TGTGCCAGCAGCTTGGGTAGAGCAACCCTCGGGGAGCAGTACTTC
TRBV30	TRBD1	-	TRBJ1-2	CAWKGQGAGYTF	TGTGCCTGGAAGGGACAGGGGGCTGGCTACACCTTC
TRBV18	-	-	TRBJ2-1	CASSPVLTAHNEQFF	TGTGCCAGCTCCCCCGTTTTGACTGCCCACAATGAGCAGTTCTTC
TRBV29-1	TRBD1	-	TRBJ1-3	CSAQGGSGNTIYF	TGCAGCGCTCAGGGGGGCTCTGGAAACACCATATATTTT
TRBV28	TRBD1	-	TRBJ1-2	CASSPYDRGYGYTF	TGTGCCAGCAGCCCCTATGACAGGGGCTATGGCTACACCTTC
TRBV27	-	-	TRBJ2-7	CASSLSPADYEQYF	TGTGCCAGCAGTTTATCCCCCGCGGACTACGAGCAGTACTTC
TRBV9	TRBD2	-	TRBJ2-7	CASSVTSGPAYEQYF	TGTGCCAGCAGCGTCACTAGCGGGCCTGCCTACGAGCAGTACTTC
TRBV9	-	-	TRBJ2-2	CASSADASGELFF	TGTGCCAGCAGCGCCGATGCGTCCGGGGAGCTGTTTTTT
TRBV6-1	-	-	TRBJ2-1	CASSGAGGRRSYNEQFF	TGTGCCAGCAGTGGGGCTGGCGGTCGGAGGTCCTACAATGAGCAGTTCTTC
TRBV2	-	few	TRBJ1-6	CASSVRRDSPLHF	TGTGCCAGCAGTGTCCGCAGGGATTCACCCCTCCACTTT
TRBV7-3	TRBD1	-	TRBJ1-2	CASSDGQGIYGYTF	TGTGCCAGCAGCGATGGACAGGGCATCTATGGCTACACCTTC
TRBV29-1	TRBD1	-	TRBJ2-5	CSVGSSGTGWTQYF	TGCAGCGTGGGAAGCTCCGGGACAGGGTGGACCCAGTACTTC
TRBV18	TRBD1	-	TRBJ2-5	CASSQNPGQEETQYF	TGTGCCAGCTCACAAAATCCGGGACAGGAAGAGACCCAGTACTTC
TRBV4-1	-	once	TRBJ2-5	CASSRMGPQETQYF	TGCGCCAGCAGCCGGATGGGGCCCCAAGAGACCCAGTACTTC
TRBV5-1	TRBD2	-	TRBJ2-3	CASSLSGTSGSYTQYF	TGCGCCAGCAGCTTATCCGGGACTAGCGGGAGTTATACGCAGTATTTT
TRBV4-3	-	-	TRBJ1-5	CASSQTYSRSGNQPQHF	TGCGCCAGCAGCCAAACATACAGCCGCTCTGGCAATCAGCCCCAGCATTTT
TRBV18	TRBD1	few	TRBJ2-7	CASSPGQGHEQYF	TGTGCCAGCTCACCTGGACAGGGCCACGAGCAGTACTTC
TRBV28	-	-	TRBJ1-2	CASSLGAGNYGYTF	TGTGCCAGCAGTTTGGGTGCGGGTAACTATGGCTACACCTTC
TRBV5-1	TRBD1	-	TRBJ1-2	CASSQDRGQGGYTF	TGCGCCAGCAGCCAGGACAGGGGGCAGGGTGGCTACACCTTC
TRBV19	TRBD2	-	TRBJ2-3	CARETSGRTDTQYF	TGTGCCAGAGAGACTAGCGGGAGGACAGATACGCAGTATTTT
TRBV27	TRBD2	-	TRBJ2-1	CASSPTALAGNYNEQFF	TGTGCCAGCAGCCCAACCGCACTAGCGGGAAACTACAATGAGCAGTTCTTC
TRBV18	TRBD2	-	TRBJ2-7	CASSGMGTSGRAFPEQYF	TGTGCCAGCTCAGGAATGGGGACTAGCGGGAGGGCCTTCCCCGAGCAGTACTTC
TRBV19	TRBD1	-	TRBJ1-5	CASSQTGVQPQHF	TGTGCCAGTAGTCAGACAGGGGTTCAGCCCCAGCATTTT
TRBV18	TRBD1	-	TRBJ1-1	CASSPPRGETEAFF	TGTGCCAGCTCACCACCCAGGGGGGAAACTGAAGCTTTCTTT
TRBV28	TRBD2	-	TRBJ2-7	CASSSAASGRREQYF	TGTGCCAGCAGTAGTGCGGCTAGCGGGAGGCGCGAGCAGTACTTC
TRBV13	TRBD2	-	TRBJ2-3	CASSKREGGDTQYF	TGTGCCAGCAGCAAGCGGGAGGGGGGAGATACGCAGTATTTT
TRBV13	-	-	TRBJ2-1	CASSSRDPTSYNEQFF	TGTGCCAGCAGCTCTCGGGATCCCACCTCTTACAATGAGCAGTTCTTC